One and the same sample provided the 10 T cell receptor beta chains below, sequenced in a study of cytomegalovirus exposure and HLA in healthy donors. Both 60 Vbeta primers and 13 Jbeta primers went into the PCR. This table comes from immunoSEQ multiplex PCR, and its TCRdb copy is limited to in-frame clones, with some not included. The sample shows over 150,000 clones, roughly four fifths of them seen only once. The source material was PBMCs. The receptor source for this set is a boy aged 2-9 years in good health and CMV-seronegative.

This chain connects TRBV5-6 to TRBJ2-2, with 7 bases lining up with TRBD2. Per germline, CDR1 SGHDT and CDR2 YYEEEE. The junction had 3 bases not matched to a gene; V was cut back by 3 bases and J by 1 base. The CDR3 runs to 15 residues. The CDR3: CASSSGGRNTGELFF. DNA for the CDR3: TGTGCCAGCAGCTCGGGGGGTAGGAACACCGGGGAGCTGTTTTTT.

The CDR3 DNA sequence: TGTGCCAGCAGTACCCGGACTAGCCCGTTGAATGAGCAGTTCTTC. Translating it yields CASSTRTSPLNEQFF. The chain combines TRBV6-5 with TRBJ2-1; 8 bases are shared with TRBD2. Trimming removed 5 bases from V and 7 bases from J; junction bases left unmatched: 10. The CDR3 is made up of 15 amino acids. CDR1 is MNHEY and CDR2 is SVGAGI in the germline V gene.

This chain joins TRBV2 and TRBJ2-7; 10 positions agree with TRBD1. The CDR3 length is 15 residues. Per germline, CDR1 SNHLY and CDR2 FYNNEI. J gave up 6 bases and V 2 bases, and 7 bases lay outside the gene matches. The CDR3 bases are TGTGCCAGCAGTGAAATAGGGACAGGGGAATCCGAGCAGTACTTC. Its translation: CASSEIGTGESEQYF.

The chain combines TRBV7-9 with TRBJ1-6; D gene unclear. The CDR3 loop spans 14 amino acids. Germline CDR1 and CDR2: SEHNR and FQNEAQ (reference sequence). V was trimmed by 1 base and J by 9 bases, leaving 10 bases between them. CDR3 residues: CASSLGFGSSPLHF. The CDR3 nucleotides are TGTGCCAGCAGCTTAGGTTTCGGGAGTTCACCCCTCCACTTT.

V is TRBV5-1 and J is TRBJ2-3; D is possibly TRBD2 (5 bases). In germline, CDR1 is SGHRS, CDR2 YFSETQ. The V end was cut by 2 bases, the J end by 8 bases, with 12 bases between. This CDR3 comprises 13 residues. The CDR3 protein is CASSFPVEGTQYF. CDR3 sequence (DNA): TGCGCCAGCAGCTTTCCGGTTGAGGGTACGCAGTATTTT. The full variable domain, completed using reference TRBV5-1 and TRBJ2-3, is KAGVTQTPRYLIKTRGQQVTLSCSPISGHRSVSWYQQTPGQGLQFLFEYFSETQRNKGNFPGRFSGRQFSNSRSEMNVSTLELGDSALYLCASSFPVEGTQYFGPGTRLTVL.

V and J are TRBV6-1 and TRBJ2-7, with 11 bases fitting TRBD2. The trim removed 4 bases at V and 0 bases at J, leaving 5 bases unmatched. Germline assignment: CDR1 MNHNS and CDR2 SASEGT. The CDR3 spans 16 residues. CDR3 in amino acids: CASSGGLAVFSYEQYF. In DNA form, the CDR3 reads TGTGCCAGCAGTGGGGGACTAGCGGTCTTCTCCTACGAGCAGTACTTC.

This sequence joins TRBV5-1 and TRBJ2-2, with 7 bases identical to TRBD1. The CDR3 has 17 residues. Germline CDR1 and CDR2: SGHRS and YFSETQ. Germline trimming cut 0 bases from V and 7 bases from J; bases unmatched to any gene: 12. The DNA of the CDR3 is TGCGCCAGCAGCTTGGGACCCGAGACAGGGAATATCGGGGAGCTGTTTTTT. Protein: CASSLGPETGNIGELFF.

This clone appeared a single time. This chain uses TRBV10-3 with TRBJ1-3, with a possible D match to TRBD1 (5 bases). The germline gives CDR1 ENHRY, CDR2 SYGVKD. V shed 5 bases and J shed 4 bases, with 21 bases lying between them. There are 17 residues in the CDR3. CDR3 nucleotides: TGTGCCATCAGTCCGAGAAGCGGGGTAGGGACGGGAAACACCATATATTTT. Translated: CAISPRSGVGTGNTIYF.

This clone showed up just a few times. The gene calls are TRBV18 and TRBJ2-4; 9 bases agree with TRBD2. CDR3 length: 15 amino acids. With 6 bases clipped from V and 10 bases from J, the junction kept 13 bases outside the gene matches. Germline lookup yields CDR1 KGHSH and CDR2 LQKENI. The CDR3: CASSPIGGSGGIQYF. CDR3 DNA: TGTGCCAGCTCGCCAATAGGCGGTAGCGGGGGAATTCAGTACTTC.

This clone was observed a single time. V is TRBV6-6 and J is TRBJ1-5; 8 nucleotides align to TRBD1. Germline V CDR1 and CDR2: MNHNY, SVGAGI (reference sequence). The V and J ends lost 5 bases and 0 bases, in that order; junction bases with no gene match: 6. This CDR3 contains 16 residues. The CDR3 spells CASSNLDRGSNQPQHF. In DNA form, the CDR3 reads TGTGCCAGCAGTAATCTCGACAGGGGTAGCAATCAGCCCCAGCATTTT.